Each of the 27 T cell receptor beta chains below was sequenced from the same sample in a study of blood T cell repertoires in COVID-19. The data were produced by immunoSEQ multiplex PCR, yet TCRdb's version contains in-frame clones alone and is incomplete. The table has 70,000 or so clones, around 80% seen once. Sample: peripheral blood. The receptors shown here come from a woman of 80 years or more with acute or convalescent COVID-19.

This chain connects TRBV19 to TRBJ2-6; 7 nucleotides align to TRBD1. V shed 10 bases, J shed 0 bases, and the junction held 12 bases outside the gene matches. Germline assignment: CDR1 LNHDA and CDR2 SQIVND (reference sequence). The CDR3 length is 17 residues. The CDR3 nucleotides read TGTGCCACCCTAAGACAGGGAGCCAACTCTGGGGCCAACGTCCTGACTTTC. Encoded protein: CATLRQGANSGANVLTF.

The rearrangement links TRBV7-6 to TRBJ1-4; D perhaps matches TRBD1 (5 bases). Germline V gene lookup returns CDR1 SGHVS and CDR2 FNYEAQ. V was trimmed by 3 bases and J by 7 bases, leaving 15 bases between them. This CDR3 has 15 amino acids. Written as DNA, the CDR3 is TGTGCCAGCAGCTTTGTATGGGGGGAGAGTGAAAAACTGTTTTTT. Protein sequence: CASSFVWGESEKLFF.

This rearrangement joins TRBV6-4 to TRBJ1-6; D not resolved. Per the germline V gene, CDR1 is MRHNA and CDR2 is SNTAGT. The CDR3 sequence is 14 residues long. Trimming removed 3 bases at V and 9 bases at J, with 12 bases between. CDR3 region: CASSEEGPGSPLHF. The CDR3, as DNA: TGTGCCAGCAGTGAAGAGGGCCCAGGTTCACCCCTCCACTTT.

The chain uses TRBV4-1 and TRBJ1-2; D unclear. The CDR3 contains 14 residues. V lost 3 bases, J lost 4 bases, and 12 bases lay in between. Germline V gene lookup returns CDR1 MGHRA and CDR2 YSYEKL. The CDR3 DNA follows: TGCGCCAGCAGCCAGGGCCAGAACCTCTATGGCTACACCTTC. Translating gives CASSQGQNLYGYTF.

The J gene is TRBJ2-4, the V gene TRBV4-1; a weak D match, TRBD1 (6 bases). Germline values: CDR1 MGHRA, CDR2 YSYEKL. V shed 4 bases and J shed 11 bases, with 12 bases lying between them. The length of the CDR3 is 12 residues. The CDR3 loop is CASSLTGLLQYF. In DNA, the CDR3 is TGCGCCAGCAGCCTGACAGGCCTGCTTCAGTACTTC.

This chain joins TRBV29-1 and TRBJ1-1; tentative D call: TRBD1 (6 bases). Trimming shortened V by 4 bases and J by 2 bases, and 11 bases separated the two germline ends. From germline, CDR1 is SQVTM and CDR2 ANQGSEA. The CDR3 is 13 amino acids. The CDR3 sequence is CSVVDRVNTEAFF. DNA of the CDR3: TGCAGCGTTGTGGACAGAGTAAACACTGAAGCTTTCTTT.

The rearrangement joins TRBV6-6 to TRBJ1-1, with TRBD1 identical over 9 bases. This CDR3 has 14 amino acids. V was clipped by 7 bases and J by 1 base; unmatched bases: 4. Germline lookup yields CDR1 MNHNY and CDR2 SVGAGI (reference sequence). Written as DNA, the CDR3 is TGTGCCAGCACCCCGACAGGGGGGAACACTGAAGCTTTCTTT. Its translation is CASTPTGGNTEAFF.

The chain has TRBV2 and TRBJ1-5; 7 bases fit TRBD1. Germline values: CDR1 SNHLY, CDR2 FYNNEI. After removal of 7 bases from V and 0 bases from J, the junction contained 6 bases not matched to a gene. The CDR3 is 15 amino acids. DNA of the CDR3: TGTGCCAGCAATTCACAGGGGAATAGCAATCAGCCCCAGCATTTT. Translated, it gives CASNSQGNSNQPQHF. The full variable domain, with the rest looked up from reference TRBV2 and TRBJ1-5, is EPEVTQTPSHQVTQMGQEVILRCVPISNHLYFYWYRQILGQKVEFLVSFYNNEISEKSEIFDDQFSVERPDGSNFTLKIRSTKLEDSAMYFCASNSQGNSNQPQHFGDGTRLSIL.

V is TRBV18 and J is TRBJ1-1, with D possibly matching TRBD1 (6 bases). CDR3 length equals 13 residues. Germline CDR1 and CDR2: KGHSH and LQKENI. The V end was cut by 6 bases, the J end by 3 bases, with 11 bases between. The CDR3 nucleotides read TGTGCCAGCTCCTCCAGACAGGACACTGAAGCTTTCTTT. Its translation: CASSSRQDTEAFF.

V usage is TRBV6-5 and J usage is TRBJ1-1; D is unresolved. V was clipped by 7 bases and J by 9 bases, with 18 bases between them. The CDR3 sequence is 13 residues long. CDR1 and CDR2 from the germline V gene are MNHEY and SVGAGI. The CDR3 DNA reads as TGTGCCAGCATCTTCGATGCGGATACCCAAGCTTTCTTT. Protein sequence: CASIFDADTQAFF.

The V and J genes are TRBV19 and TRBJ2-1; TRBD1 aligns across 7 bases. CDR1 is LNHDA, CDR2 SQIVND, per germline (reference sequence). CDR3 size: 14 residues. With 5 bases clipped from V and 1 base from J, the junction kept 2 bases outside the gene matches. The CDR3 region is CASSGGQSYNEQFF. The CDR3 coding sequence is TGTGCCAGTAGTGGGGGACAGTCCTACAATGAGCAGTTCTTC.

This clone was seen once. The chain couples TRBV9 to TRBJ1-4; D ambiguous. The CDR3 consists of 16 residues. Germline values: CDR1 SGDLS, CDR2 YYNGEE. The germline V and J ends were trimmed by 3 bases and 2 bases, with 14 bases remaining between them. CDR3 sequence (DNA): TGTGCCAGCAGCGATACCCCGGCGGCTACTAATGAAAAACTGTTTTTT. Its protein product is CASSDTPAATNEKLFF.

This chain uses TRBV18 with TRBJ1-1, with D possibly being TRBD1 (6 bases). Trimming left V 5 bases short and J 3 bases short, with 10 bases between. This CDR3 spans 13 amino acids. CDR1 is KGHSH and CDR2 is LQKENI in the germline V gene. The CDR3 DNA sequence: TGTGCCAGCTCATCCGGGACATACACTGAAGCTTTCTTT. It encodes CASSSGTYTEAFF.

This chain joins TRBV13 and TRBJ2-2; D unclear. The CDR3 is 16 residues long. Germline assignment: CDR1 PRHDT and CDR2 FYEKMQ (reference sequence). Trimming left V 0 bases short and J 4 bases short, with 12 bases between. CDR3 loop: CASSLGLVPSTGELFF. The DNA for the CDR3 is TGTGCCAGCAGCTTAGGCCTTGTCCCGAGCACCGGGGAGCTGTTTTTT.

This chain links TRBV27 with TRBJ2-1; D is possibly TRBD1 (7 bases). The CDR3 has 19 amino acids. V was pared by 4 bases and J by 0 bases, with 22 bases between. Germline loops: CDR1 MNHEY, CDR2 SMNVEV (reference sequence). CDR3 residues: CASSSPGGTILSSYNEQFF. CDR3 bases: TGTGCCAGCAGTTCACCAGGGGGGACAATCCTGAGCTCCTACAATGAGCAGTTCTTC.

V gene TRBV11-2 combines with J gene TRBJ1-1, with a weak D call TRBD1 (6 bases). V was clipped by 1 base and J by 5 bases, with 14 bases between them. The CDR3 is 15 amino acids. CDR1 SGHAT and CDR2 FQNNGV come from the germline V gene. The CDR3 protein is CASSLVGGARTEAFF. The CDR3 region has the DNA TGTGCCAGCAGCTTAGTAGGGGGGGCAAGGACTGAAGCTTTCTTT.

This clone was observed once. The J gene is TRBJ2-2, the V gene TRBV5-1; 10 bases map to TRBD2. This CDR3 has 16 amino acids. Germline assignment: CDR1 SGHRS and CDR2 YFSETQ. J lost 6 bases, V lost 3 bases, and 8 bases had no gene match. CDR3 bases: TGCGCCAGCAGCTCTTTAGCGGGGGGCCGGTCCGGGGAGCTGTTTTTT. This encodes CASSSLAGGRSGELFF.

The chain uses TRBV11-2 and TRBJ1-2; TRBD1 is a possible D gene (5 bases). This CDR3 comprises 14 residues. Trimming cost V 1 base and J 2 bases, with 8 bases left between them. Germline loops: CDR1 SGHAT, CDR2 FQNNGV. CDR3 in DNA: TGTGCCAGCAGCTTAGCGCAGGGAAACTATGGCTACACCTTC. The encoded protein is CASSLAQGNYGYTF.

The chain joins TRBV6-6 to TRBJ1-3; 8 bases fit TRBD1. The germline CDR1 and CDR2 sequences are MNHNY and SVGAGI (reference sequence). CDR3 length: 15 amino acids. The junction had 3 bases not matched to a gene; V was cut back by 0 bases and J by 5 bases. This CDR3 is CASSYSRQGRNTIYF. CDR3 sequence (DNA): TGTGCCAGCAGTTACTCGCGACAGGGGCGAAACACCATATATTTT.

The chain employs TRBV20-1 and TRBJ1-5; the D gene is possibly TRBD1 (6 bases). The CDR3 length is 15 residues. Trimming took 3 bases from V and 1 from J, leaving 13 bases between them. The germline V gene encodes CDR1 DFQATT and CDR2 SNEGSKA (reference sequence). The CDR3 sequence is CSASLHQGSNQPQHF. The CDR3 nucleotides read TGCAGTGCTAGTTTACACCAGGGGAGCAATCAGCCCCAGCATTTT.

The CDR3 nucleotides are TGTGCCAGCAGTGTTAGCGGGGGAACCTACAATGAGCAGTTCTTC. As protein: CASSVSGGTYNEQFF. The chain uses TRBV2 and TRBJ2-1; 9 bases map to TRBD2. CDR1 SNHLY and CDR2 FYNNEI come from the germline V gene. CDR3 length: 15 residues. With 4 bases clipped from V and 2 bases from J, the junction kept 3 bases outside the gene matches.

J is TRBJ2-2 and V is TRBV7-9; D is unresolved. The germline CDR1 and CDR2 sequences are SEHNR and FQNEAQ (reference sequence). V was clipped by 1 base and J by 8 bases, with 11 bases between them. The CDR3 consists of 14 residues. The CDR3 DNA is TGTGCCAGCAGCTTAGTCACGGCGGTGGGGGAGCTGTTTTTT. Residues: CASSLVTAVGELFF.

This clone was observed once. The chain couples TRBV7-3 to TRBJ1-1; D may be TRBD1 (6 bases). The germline V gene has CDR1 SGHTA and CDR2 FQGTGA. The length of the CDR3 is 14 residues. Trimming removed 5 bases from V and 10 bases from J, with 20 bases in between. The CDR3, as DNA: TGTGCCAGCAGCCCCATAGTAGGGGGGGCGGGAGCTTTCTTT. It specifies CASSPIVGGAGAFF.

This clone was recorded a few times. The V gene is TRBV5-6, the J gene TRBJ1-2; D ambiguous. The V gene lost 0 bases and the J gene lost 9 bases, with 6 bases spanning the gap. The V gene's germline CDR1 is SGHDT and CDR2 YYEEEE. The CDR3 length is 11 residues. The CDR3 sequence is CASSLAGRYTF. CDR3 nucleotides: TGTGCCAGCAGCTTGGCAGGTCGCTACACCTTC.

The chain has TRBV18 and TRBJ1-6; the D is unclear. Trimming cost V 8 bases and J 0 bases, with 5 bases left between them. Per the germline V gene, CDR1 is KGHSH and CDR2 is LQKENI. The CDR3 length is 13 residues. The CDR3 DNA reads as TGTGCCAGCCAGGACTCCTATAATTCACCCCTCCACTTT. Residues: CASQDSYNSPLHF.

This chain joins TRBV5-6 and TRBJ1-2; the D gene is possibly TRBD1 (5 bases). The length of the CDR3 is 14 residues. With 0 bases removed from V and 4 bases from J, the gap between germline ends came to 10 bases. The V gene's germline CDR1 is SGHDT and CDR2 YYEEEE. Here the CDR3 DNA reads TGTGCCAGCAGCTTGGTACAGGTGAGCTATGGCTACACCTTC. It codes for CASSLVQVSYGYTF.

This chain links TRBV5-8 with TRBJ1-6; unclear D gene. The CDR3 covers 17 residues. V dropped 5 bases and J dropped 0 bases, with 15 bases sitting between them. Per germline, CDR1 SGHTS and CDR2 YDEGEE. The CDR3 region is CASRFETGNSYNSPLHF. In DNA form, the CDR3 reads TGTGCCAGCAGATTCGAGACGGGAAACTCCTATAATTCACCCCTCCACTTT. Variable domain in full (rest from reference TRBV5-8 and TRBJ1-6): EAGVTQSPTHLIKTRGQQATLRCSPISGHTSVYWYQQALGLGLQFLLWYDEGEERNRGNFPPRFSGRQFPNYSSELNVNALELEDSALYLCASRFETGNSYNSPLHFGNGTRLTVT.